The clone carrying this T cell receptor beta chain occurred many times. V dropped 6 bases and J dropped 11 bases, with 21 bases sitting between them. The CDR3 covers 14 residues. Germline loops: CDR1 MNHNS, CDR2 SASEGT. Via MiXCR, TCRdb re-called the 5' RACE reads, giving one row per CDR3 protein. The table includes roughly 750,000 distinct CDR3 sequences, 21% detected once. This sample is drawn from a study of identical twins. The donors were all healthy and Caucasian. Another study also made use of these data, one on T cells expressing NK-cell markers. That source adds: Dominant NKG2C+ clonotypes were found to form about 1.0-7.5% of CD8+ T cells in over 5 donors. Researchers report these clonotypes also headed the CD3+CD56-NKG2C+ fraction in several donors.

The rearrangement uses TRBV6-1 and TRBJ2-3; a weak D match, TRBD1 (7 bases). The sequence was obtained from a woman aged 18-30 years in good health. The sample was PBMCs. The CDR3 DNA sequence: TGTGCCAGCAGGGCAACAGGGGCCCGGGAGAGGCAGTATTTT. Translating it yields CASRATGARERQYF.